This T cell receptor beta chain was profiled in a study of monozygotic twins with inflammatory bowel disease. The V gene's germline CDR1 is MGHDK and CDR2 SYGVNS. CDR3 length equals 13 residues. TCRdb reanalyzed the 5' RACE reads and collapses them to one entry per CDR3 protein, without DNA. This table lists about 450,000 distinct CDR3 sequences. The source of this sequence is a human donor with ulcerative colitis or Crohn's disease, or a healthy co-twin of an affected twin (not recorded which). The chain carries TRBV25-1 and TRBJ1-5. Sequences were obtained from blood. The CDR3 spells CASGDRKGGPQHF.